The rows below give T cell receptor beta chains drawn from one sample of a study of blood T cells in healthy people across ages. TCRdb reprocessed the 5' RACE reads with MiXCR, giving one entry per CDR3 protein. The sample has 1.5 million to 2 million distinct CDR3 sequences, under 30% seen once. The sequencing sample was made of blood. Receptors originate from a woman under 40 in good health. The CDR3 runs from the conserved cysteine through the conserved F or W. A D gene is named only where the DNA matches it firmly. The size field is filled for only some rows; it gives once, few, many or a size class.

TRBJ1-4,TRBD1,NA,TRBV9,TGTGCCAGCAGCCAGGGACAGGGGAAAACTAATGAAAAACTGTTTTTT,CASSQGQGKTNEKLFF
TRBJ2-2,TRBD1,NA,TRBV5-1,TGCGCCAGCAGAAATAAACCGGGACAGAGCACCGGGGAGCTGTTTTTT,CASRNKPGQSTGELFF
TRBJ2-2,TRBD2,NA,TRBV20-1,TGCAGTGCTAGATTAGCGGGAGATACCACCGGGGAGCTGTTTTTT,CSARLAGDTTGELFF
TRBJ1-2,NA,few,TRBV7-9,TGTGCCAGCAGCTTAGCGGGGGGCCTATCGGATGGCTACACCTTC,CASSLAGGLSDGYTF
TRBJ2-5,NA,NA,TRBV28,TGTGCCAGCACTTCTCGGGGAGAGGGGGAGACCCAGTACTTC,CASTSRGEGETQYF
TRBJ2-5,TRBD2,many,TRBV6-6,TGTGCCAGCAGGCCTCTAGCGGGAGGAGAGACCCAGTACTTC,CASRPLAGGETQYF
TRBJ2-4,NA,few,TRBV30,TGTGCCTGGAGTGTACGAGGGATGAACATTCAGTACTTC,CAWSVRGMNIQYF
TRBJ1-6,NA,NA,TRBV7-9,TGTGCCAGCAGCCCCCAGGATTCACCCCTCCACTTT,CASSPQDSPLHF
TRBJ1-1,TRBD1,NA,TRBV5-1,TGCGCCAGCAGCTATCGTCAGGGGGCCACTGAAGCTTTCTTT,CASSYRQGATEAFF
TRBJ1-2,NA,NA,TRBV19,TGTGCCAGTATTGGCAGCACTTCTAACTATGGCTACACCTTC,CASIGSTSNYGYTF
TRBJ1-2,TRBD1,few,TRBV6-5,TGTGCCAGCAGTTACTCAAGGACAGGGGGCAGAGATAACTATGGCTACACCTTC,CASSYSRTGGRDNYGYTF
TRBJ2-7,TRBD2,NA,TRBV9,TGTGCCAGCAGCGCTAGCGGGAGCGATGAGCAGTACTTC,CASSASGSDEQYF
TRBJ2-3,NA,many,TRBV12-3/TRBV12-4,TGTGCCAGCAGTTTTCTTCCAGCCCCTAGCACAGATACGCAGTATTTT,CASSFLPAPSTDTQYF
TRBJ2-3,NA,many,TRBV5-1,TGTGCCAGCAGCTTGGATTCAGATACGCAGTATTTT,CASSLDSDTQYF
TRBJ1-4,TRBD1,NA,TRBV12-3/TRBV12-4,TGTGCCAGCAGCCAAGGGACAGGGAGTGAAAAACTGTTTTTT,CASSQGTGSEKLFF
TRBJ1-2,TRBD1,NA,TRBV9,TGTGCCAGCAGCCCGACGCCCCGGAACAGGGGGGAATATGGCTACACCTTC,CASSPTPRNRGEYGYTF
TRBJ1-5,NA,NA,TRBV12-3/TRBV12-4,TGTGCCAGCAGGCTAGCGGGGAGCAATCAGCCCCAGCATTTT,CASRLAGSNQPQHF
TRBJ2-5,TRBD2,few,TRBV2,TGTGCCAGCAGTGAAGCTACGGGACTAGCAAATGAGCAGTACTTC,CASSEATGLANEQYF
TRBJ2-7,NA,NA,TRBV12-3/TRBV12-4,TGTGCCTGCAGTCCCGCAAGAACCTACGAGCAGTACTTC,CACSPARTYEQYF
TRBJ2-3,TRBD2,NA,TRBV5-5,TGTGCCAGCAGCGGTCCCCGCGGGAGCATCACAGATACGCAGTATTTT,CASSGPRGSITDTQYF
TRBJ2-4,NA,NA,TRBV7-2,TGTGCCAGCAGCTCTACAGGGGAGGCGAACATTCAGTACTTC,CASSSTGEANIQYF
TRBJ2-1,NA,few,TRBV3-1,TGTGCCAGCAGCCAAGCGAGTACCCCCAATGAGCAGTTCTTC,CASSQASTPNEQFF
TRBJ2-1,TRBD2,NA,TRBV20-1,TGCAGTGCTAGATTTAGCGGGAGATCCTACAATGAGCAGTTCTTC,CSARFSGRSYNEQFF
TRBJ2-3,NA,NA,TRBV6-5,TGTGCCAGCAGTTACTCGAGAGGTCGGCCAGCTAGCACAGATACGCAGTATTTT,CASSYSRGRPASTDTQYF
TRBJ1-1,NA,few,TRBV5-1,TGCGCCAGCAAGAGGGAGACTGAAGCTTTCTTT,CASKRETEAFF
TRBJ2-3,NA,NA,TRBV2,TGTGCCAGCAGTGAGTTTCCGGGGCTAAACACAGATACGCAGTATTTT,CASSEFPGLNTDTQYF
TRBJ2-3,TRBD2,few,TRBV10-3,TGTGCCATCAGTGAGTCGTTCACCTTGGGTAGCGGGGGCCTTACAGATACGCAGTATTTT,CAISESFTLGSGGLTDTQYF
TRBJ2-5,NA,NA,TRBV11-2,TGTGCCAGCAGCTCCACCCCATCGCTTTTAGAGACCCAGTACTTC,CASSSTPSLLETQYF
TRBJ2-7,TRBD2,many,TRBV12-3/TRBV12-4,TGCGCCAGCAGTTTTAAAACTAGCGGGAGGTCTCCGAGCTCCTACGAGCAGTACTTC,CASSFKTSGRSPSSYEQYF
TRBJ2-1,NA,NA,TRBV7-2,TGTGCCGGCAGCTTAGGGGATGTGGACTACAATGAGCAGTTCTTC,CAGSLGDVDYNEQFF
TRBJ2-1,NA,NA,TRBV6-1,TGTGCCAGCAGGAGGGGACCCGTCAATGGGCAGTTCTTC,CASRRGPVNGQFF
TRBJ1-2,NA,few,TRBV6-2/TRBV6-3,TGTGCCAGCAGTTCCCGGACGGAACTCTATGGCTACACCTTC,CASSSRTELYGYTF
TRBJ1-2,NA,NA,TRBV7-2,TGTGCCAGCACCGGGCGGGGGCGCGGCTATGGCTACACCTTC,CASTGRGRGYGYTF
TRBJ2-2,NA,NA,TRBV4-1,TGCGCCAGCAGCCAAGAGGATGGGACCGGGGAGCTGTTTTTT,CASSQEDGTGELFF
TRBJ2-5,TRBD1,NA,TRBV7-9,TGTGCCAGCAGCCCCTGGGACAGAATCCAAGAGACCCAGTACTTC,CASSPWDRIQETQYF
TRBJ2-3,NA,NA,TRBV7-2,TGTGCCAGCACACCTCCGGGACTTACTGTGACAGATACGCAGTATTTT,CASTPPGLTVTDTQYF
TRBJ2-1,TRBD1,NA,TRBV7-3,TGTGCCAGCAGCTTAGCGTCGACAGGGGACTACAATGAGCAGTTCTTC,CASSLASTGDYNEQFF
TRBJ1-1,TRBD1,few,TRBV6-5,TGTGCCAGCAGTTACCTCGGGACAGAGGCTGAAGCTTTCTTT,CASSYLGTEAEAFF
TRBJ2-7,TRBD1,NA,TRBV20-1,TGCAGTGCTAGTGGACAGGGCAGGTCCGAGCAGTACTTC,CSASGQGRSEQYF
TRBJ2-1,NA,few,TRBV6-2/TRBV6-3,TGTGCCAGCAGGGAGTCCTACAATGAGCAGTTCTTC,CASRESYNEQFF
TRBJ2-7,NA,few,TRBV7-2,TGTGCCTGCAGCTTACGTGGGAGAGGCGAGCAGTACTTC,CACSLRGRGEQYF
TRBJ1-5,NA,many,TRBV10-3,TGTGCCTCCGCTCGGGACTTAAATCAGCCCCAGCATTTT,CASARDLNQPQHF
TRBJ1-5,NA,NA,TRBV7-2,TGTGCCAGCAGCTTATTCGGATATAGCAATCAGCCCCAGCATTTT,CASSLFGYSNQPQHF
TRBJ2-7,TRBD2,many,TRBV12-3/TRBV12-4,TGTGCCAGCAGTTTGGGGACTAGCGGGAGTGGGTACGAGCAGTACTTC,CASSLGTSGSGYEQYF
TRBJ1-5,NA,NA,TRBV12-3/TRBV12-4,TGTGCCAGCAGTTTAATGTCCCAGAACAATCAGCCCCAGCATTTT,CASSLMSQNNQPQHF
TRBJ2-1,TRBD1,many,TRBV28,TGTGCCAGCAGTGTACCGGGACAGGGGGCGGCTGAGCAGTTCTTC,CASSVPGQGAAEQFF
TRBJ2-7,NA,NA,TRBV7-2,TGTGCCAGCAGCTTAGCGAGGTCTAACGAGCAGTACTTC,CASSLARSNEQYF
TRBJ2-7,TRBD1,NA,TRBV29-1,TGCAGCGTGATGACAGGGGTCTCCGCCTACGAGCAGTACTTC,CSVMTGVSAYEQYF
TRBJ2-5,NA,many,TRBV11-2,TGTGCCAGCGGACCTCGCCCGGGGAGGAAACAAGAGACCCAGTACTTC,CASGPRPGRKQETQYF
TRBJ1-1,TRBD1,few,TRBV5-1,TGCGCCAGCAGCGCGGAGGGGACAGCAGGCGCTGAAGCTTTCTTT,CASSAEGTAGAEAFF
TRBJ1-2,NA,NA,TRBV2,TGTGCCAGCAGTCCTACCCGGGACGGCTACACCTTC,CASSPTRDGYTF
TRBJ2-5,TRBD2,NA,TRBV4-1,TGCGCCAGCAGCCAAGGGGGCACGGGGGGGGTGGCCCAGTACTTC,CASSQGGTGGVAQYF
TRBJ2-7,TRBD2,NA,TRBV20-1,TGCAGTGCTAGAGATCAGGGGACTAGCGGGGGCTACGAGCAGTACTTC,CSARDQGTSGGYEQYF
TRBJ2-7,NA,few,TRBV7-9,TGTGCCAGCAGCTTAAGCTTCCTAGGCGAGCAGTACTTC,CASSLSFLGEQYF
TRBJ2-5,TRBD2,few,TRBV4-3,TGCGCCAGCAGCCCGTCACTAGCGAGGGAGCAGTACTTC,CASSPSLAREQYF
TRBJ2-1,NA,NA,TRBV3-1,TGTGCCAGCAGCCAACGACCGTTCTCCTACAATGAGCAGTTCTTC,CASSQRPFSYNEQFF
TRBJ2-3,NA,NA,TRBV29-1,TGCAGCGTTCATTCAGATACGCAGTATTTT,CSVHSDTQYF
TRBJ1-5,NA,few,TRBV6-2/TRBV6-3,TGTGCCAGCAGCCTCATCCATCAGCCCCAGCATTTT,CASSLIHQPQHF